This paragraph covers one TCR beta chain sequence. Per the study methods: Reference gene primer amplification in the assay estimated nucleated cell counts. TCRdb keeps only in-frame clones here, not all; method: immunoSEQ multiplex PCR. V, J and clone size derive from that table, while D and trimming were established from the DNA sequence. The sample shows approximately 210,000 clones, around 81% of them seen only once. The V and J ends lost 6 bases and 6 bases respectively, with 18 bases between them. This CDR3 has 15 residues. Germline V lookup: CDR1 SGHVS, CDR2 FNYEAQ. The sample comes from a study of blood T cell repertoires in COVID-19.

Sequences were obtained from PBMCs or T cells enriched from blood (not recorded which). This receptor was obtained from a man between 25 and 39 years old with acute COVID-19. V is TRBV7-6 and J is TRBJ2-1, with D maybe TRBD2 (5 bases). This CDR3 is CASSFITSSSNEQFF. In DNA form, the CDR3 reads TGTGCCAGCAGTTTTATTACTTCTAGCTCCAATGAGCAGTTCTTC.